This passage covers 22 T cell receptor beta chains from one sample sequenced in a study of shared clonotypes between healthy human individuals. The repertoire was sequenced with immunoSEQ multiplex PCR; TCRdb's copy has only in-frame clones and lacks some. The sample has approximately 2.1 million clones, more than 85% seen once. Sequencing input: naive CD4+ T cells from PBMCs. Subset given: CD45RA+ positively selected. The receptor set was obtained from a man between 18 and 35 years old in good health. Some clones in this sample may be carry-over from other donors' samples.

The chain recombines TRBV19 with TRBJ1-1; D possibly corresponds to TRBD1 (5 bases). CDR1 LNHDA and CDR2 SQIVND come from the germline V gene (reference sequence). The CDR3 has 15 residues. V was cut by 3 bases and J by 7 bases, with 18 bases left in between. The CDR3 DNA reads TGTGCCAGTAGTATGGTTGACCCGGGGGGAGTTGAAGCTTTCTTT. It specifies CASSMVDPGGVEAFF. The variable domain in full, with the rest retrieved from reference TRBV19 and TRBJ1-1, is DGGITQSPKYLFRKEGQNVTLSCEQNLNHDAMYWYRQDPGQGLRLIYYSQIVNDFQKGDIAEGYSVSREKKESFPLTVTSAQKNPTAFYLCASSMVDPGGVEAFFGQGTRLTVV.

This chain connects TRBV7-4 to TRBJ2-7; TRBD1 aligns across 10 bases. The germline V gene has CDR1 SGHVT and CDR2 SQSDAQ. This CDR3 is built from 14 residues. J lost 5 bases, V lost 5 bases, and 6 bases had no gene match. The CDR3 protein is CASSLRDRGHEQYF. The CDR3 DNA is TGTGCCAGCAGCCTCCGGGACAGGGGACACGAGCAGTACTTC.

The gene calls are TRBV7-3 and TRBJ1-2, with TRBD1 identical over 8 bases. CDR3 length: 13 amino acids. V lost 3 bases, J lost 6 bases, and 3 bases stayed unmatched. The V gene's germline CDR1 is SGHTA and CDR2 FQGTGA. The CDR3 loop reads CASSFRTGNGYTF. The CDR3 DNA is TGTGCCAGCAGCTTCAGGACAGGGAATGGCTACACCTTC.

The chain recombines TRBV2 with TRBJ2-5; no clear D. Trimming removed 9 bases from V and 2 bases from J, with 13 bases in between. This CDR3 contains 13 residues. The germline V gene encodes CDR1 SNHLY and CDR2 FYNNEI. The CDR3 DNA is TGTGCCAGTGGATGGAGCTTGCAAGAGACCCAGTACTTC. Amino acid sequence: CASGWSLQETQYF.

The rearrangement links TRBV27 to TRBJ2-1; TRBD1 matches 9 bases. The ends lost 0 bases at V and 9 bases at J; junction bases unmatched: 6. CDR1 is MNHEY, CDR2 SMNVEV, per germline (reference sequence). There are 15 residues in the CDR3. The CDR3 DNA is TGTGCCAGCAGTTTATCGAGGACAGGGGAAATTGAGCAGTTCTTC. Translated, it gives CASSLSRTGEIEQFF.

This clone has a handful of counts. The chain recombines TRBV5-3 with TRBJ1-5; D is uncertain. TRBV5-3 is assigned to the ORF class and has an uncertain function. The CDR3 loop spans 16 amino acids. Trimming took off 1 base at V and 2 bases at J, with 13 bases between the two ends. CDR3 sequence: CARSLPTVAGNQPQHF. CDR3 DNA: TGTGCCAGAAGCTTGCCCACAGTAGCTGGCAATCAGCCCCAGCATTTT.

As concerns this clone: This same CDR3 is encoded by further DNA sequences in the sample. V gene TRBV5-1 combines with J gene TRBJ2-1, with D hard to call. V lost 0 bases and J lost 0, with 10 bases in between. CDR1 and CDR2 (germline): SGHRS, YFSETQ. The CDR3 runs 16 residues. CDR3 nucleotides: TGCGCCAGCAGCTTGGTGGCGGTGGGCTCCTACAATGAGCAGTTCTTC. Translated: CASSLVAVGSYNEQFF.

The chain couples TRBV2 to TRBJ1-1; D gene ambiguous. Per the germline V gene, CDR1 is SNHLY and CDR2 is FYNNEI. V was clipped by 1 base and J by 3 bases, with 9 bases between them. The CDR3 consists of 14 residues. In DNA, the CDR3 is TGTGCCAGCAGTGAAGAGGCGCGTTACACTGAAGCTTTCTTT. This sequence encodes CASSEEARYTEAFF.

The DNA for the CDR3 is TGTGCCAGCAGTGAATGGGCTAGCAGGGGCCAGTACTTC. This codes for CASSEWASRGQYF. The chain uses TRBV6-1 and TRBJ2-5, with D maybe TRBD1 (6 bases). This CDR3 is built from 13 residues. Trimming removed 2 bases from V and 10 bases from J, with 14 bases in between. CDR1 and CDR2 (germline): MNHNS, SASEGT.

The chain carries TRBV2 and TRBJ2-3; TRBD2 agrees at 14 bases. In germline, CDR1 is SNHLY, CDR2 FYNNEI. V shed 6 bases and J 0 bases; nucleotides not matched to a gene: 5. The CDR3 consists of 17 residues. The CDR3 is CASRRLAGGPSTDTQYF. The CDR3 DNA reads TGTGCCAGCAGACGACTAGCGGGAGGGCCGAGCACAGATACGCAGTATTTT.

Note on this clone: This sample includes further DNA sequences coding for the same CDR3. This sequence joins TRBV30 and TRBJ1-2; D possibly corresponds to TRBD1 (5 bases). Per the germline V gene, CDR1 is GTSNPN and CDR2 is SVGIG (reference sequence). This CDR3 contains 13 residues. V was cut by 3 bases and J by 4 bases, with 12 bases left in between. CDR3 in amino acids: CAWRSGTRYGYTF. Written as DNA, the CDR3 is TGTGCCTGGAGGTCTGGGACCCGCTATGGCTACACCTTC.

This chain uses TRBV9 with TRBJ1-4, with a weak D call TRBD1 (5 bases). V was pared by 3 bases and J by 0 bases, with 9 bases between. The germline V gene has CDR1 SGDLS and CDR2 YYNGEE. The CDR3 contains 15 residues. This CDR3 is CASSEGPATNEKLFF. The CDR3 DNA is TGTGCCAGCAGCGAGGGACCCGCAACTAATGAAAAACTGTTTTTT.

The chain employs TRBV15 and TRBJ2-2; D may be TRBD1 (6 bases). This CDR3 has 16 residues. The V end lost 3 bases, the J end lost 1 base, and 12 bases lay between the germline ends. The germline V gene encodes CDR1 LNHNV and CDR2 YYDKDF (reference sequence). The CDR3 is CATSSYRVGNTGELFF. CDR3 nucleotide sequence: TGTGCCACCAGCAGTTACAGGGTTGGGAACACCGGGGAGCTGTTTTTT.

This chain uses TRBV5-1 with TRBJ1-5, with D unclear. This CDR3 comprises 13 residues. The germline V and J ends were trimmed by 1 base and 5 bases, with 7 bases remaining between them. The germline V gene encodes CDR1 SGHRS and CDR2 YFSETQ. The CDR3 sequence: CASSLSPDQPQHF. The CDR3 DNA reads TGCGCCAGCAGCTTGTCTCCAGATCAGCCCCAGCATTTT. The entire variable domain, with the rest obtained from reference TRBV5-1 and TRBJ1-5, is as follows: KAGVTQTPRYLIKTRGQQVTLSCSPISGHRSVSWYQQTPGQGLQFLFEYFSETQRNKGNFPGRFSGRQFSNSRSEMNVSTLELGDSALYLCASSLSPDQPQHFGDGTRLSIL.

J is TRBJ1-1 and V is TRBV6-1; D remains ambiguous. CDR1 is MNHNS and CDR2 is SASEGT in the germline V gene. Between the trimmed V and J ends, which lost 8 bases and 10 bases, there was a span of 20 bases. This CDR3 has 13 amino acids. The chain's CDR3 is CASPPRRGWAAFF. CDR3 DNA sequence: TGTGCCAGCCCCCCGCGACGGGGTTGGGCAGCTTTCTTT.

On this clone itself: Additional DNA sequences in this sample encode the identical CDR3. The chain has TRBV9 and TRBJ2-1; 8 nucleotides align to TRBD2. The J segment lost 4 bases and the V segment lost 0 bases, leaving 3 bases of the junction unmatched. Germline-derived CDR1 and CDR2 are SGDLS and YYNGEE. The CDR3 totals 15 residues. The CDR3 loop is CASSVAGGRYNEQFF. Here the CDR3 DNA reads TGTGCCAGCAGCGTAGCGGGAGGGAGGTACAATGAGCAGTTCTTC.

This clone was observed once. V usage is TRBV29-1 and J usage is TRBJ1-1; TRBD1 matches 10 bases. CDR3 length: 12 residues. The germline V gene has CDR1 SQVTM and CDR2 ANQGSEA. The CDR3 DNA sequence: TGCAACGCCGACAGGGGGCTCACTGAAGCTTTCTTT. Encoded protein: CNADRGLTEAFF.

The V call is TRBV5-5, the J call TRBJ1-1, with unresolved D. The CDR3 has 14 amino acids. Germline CDR1 and CDR2: SGHKS and YYEKEE (reference sequence). V gave up 4 bases and J gave up 1 base, with 11 bases separating them. The chain's CDR3 is CASSPSSQNTEAFF. The CDR3 nucleotides read TGTGCCAGCAGCCCCTCGAGTCAGAACACTGAAGCTTTCTTT.

The chain carries TRBV19 and TRBJ1-1; 9 nucleotides agree with TRBD1. This CDR3 has 15 residues. V shed 5 bases and J 11 bases; nucleotides not matched to a gene: 15. Germline-derived CDR1 and CDR2 are LNHDA and SQIVND (reference sequence). CDR3 amino acids: CASSPTGGGGRKAFF. In DNA, the CDR3 is TGTGCCAGTAGTCCGACAGGGGGAGGGGGCCGTAAGGCTTTCTTT.

In its sample, this clone was seen once. This rearrangement joins TRBV2 to TRBJ2-3; 7 nucleotides line up with TRBD2. Germline lookup yields CDR1 SNHLY and CDR2 FYNNEI. The V and J ends lost 8 bases and 5 bases, in that order; junction bases with no gene match: 4. This CDR3 is 12 amino acids long. The CDR3 region is CASLGLGDTQYF. The CDR3 region has the DNA TGTGCCAGCTTAGGACTAGGAGATACGCAGTATTTT. The full variable domain, rest sourced from reference TRBV2 and TRBJ2-3, is EPEVTQTPSHQVTQMGQEVILRCVPISNHLYFYWYRQILGQKVEFLVSFYNNEISEKSEIFDDQFSVERPDGSNFTLKIRSTKLEDSAMYFCASLGLGDTQYFGPGTRLTVL.

V and J are TRBV27 and TRBJ2-5; D possibly corresponds to TRBD1 (6 bases). The ends were cut back, 5 bases at V and 9 bases at J, with 19 bases in the middle. This CDR3 has 14 amino acids. Germline V lookup: CDR1 MNHEY, CDR2 SMNVEV (reference sequence). The CDR3 DNA follows: TGTGCCAGCAGTCCCCTGACAGGCGGATCCCCCCAGTACTTC. This gives the protein CASSPLTGGSPQYF.

On this clone itself: The sample holds other DNA sequences that translate to the same CDR3. The chain uses TRBV28 and TRBJ1-2; a weak D match, TRBD1 (5 bases). The V end was cut by 5 bases, the J end by 3 bases, with 16 bases between. The germline V gene encodes CDR1 MDHEN and CDR2 SYDVKM. There are 15 residues in the CDR3. In nucleotides, the CDR3 is TGTGCCAGCAGTGCCCCCGGGACGGGTTACTATGGCTACACCTTC. This gives the protein CASSAPGTGYYGYTF.